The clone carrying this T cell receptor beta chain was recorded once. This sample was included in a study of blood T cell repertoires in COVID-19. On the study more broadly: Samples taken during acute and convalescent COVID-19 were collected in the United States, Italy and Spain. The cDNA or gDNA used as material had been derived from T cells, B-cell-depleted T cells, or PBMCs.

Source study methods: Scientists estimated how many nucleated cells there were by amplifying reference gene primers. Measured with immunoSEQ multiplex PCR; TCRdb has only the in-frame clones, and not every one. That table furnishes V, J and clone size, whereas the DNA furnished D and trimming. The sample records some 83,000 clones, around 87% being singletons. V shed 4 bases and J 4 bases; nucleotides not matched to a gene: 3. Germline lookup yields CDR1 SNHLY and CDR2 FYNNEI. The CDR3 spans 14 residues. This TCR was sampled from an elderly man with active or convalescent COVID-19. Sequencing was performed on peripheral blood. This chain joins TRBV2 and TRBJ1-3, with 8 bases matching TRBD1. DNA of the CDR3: TGTGCCAGCAGTGTCACAGGGGGGGGAAACACCATATATTTT. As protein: CASSVTGGGNTIYF.